Listed below are T cell receptor beta chains from one sample, sequenced in a study of human T cells and chemical hapten exposure. Each CDR3 protein is one row after TCRdb ran MiXCR on the reads. This table has about 120,000 distinct CDR3 sequences, approximately 9.3% appearing once. Input material: whole blood. The receptors come from a human donor in good health. Some clones in this sample may be carry-over from other donors' samples. Each CDR3 is given with its conserved first and last residue. The order of the fields is V gene, clone size, D gene, J gene, CDR3 DNA, CDR3 protein. A D gene is named only where the DNA matches it firmly. Size is omitted from some rows. Given values are once, few, many or a class for expanded clones.

TRBV27	.	TRBD2	TRBJ2-3	TGTGCCAGCAGCCCCGGTGTACTAGCGGGAGTGTCAGATACGCAGTATTTT	CASSPGVLAGVSDTQYF
TRBV19	many	TRBD1	TRBJ2-5	TGTGCCAGTAGTCCCACAGGGGGACGAGAGACCCAGTACTTC	CASSPTGGRETQYF
TRBV5-1	few	TRBD1	TRBJ1-5	TGCGCCAGCAGCTTGGATGGGACAGGGGGCCAGCCCCAGCATTTT	CASSLDGTGGQPQHF
TRBV11-2	many	TRBD2	TRBJ2-7	TGTGCCAGCAGCCCCGGGACTAGCGGCTACGAGCAGTACTTC	CASSPGTSGYEQYF
TRBV5-8	many	TRBD1	TRBJ1-1	TGTGCCAGCAGCTTTAAGACAGGGGGGGCCACTGAAGCTTTCTTT	CASSFKTGGATEAFF
TRBV5-4	.	TRBD2	TRBJ2-1	TGTGCCAGCAGGAACGGACTAGCGGGAAGCTCCTACAATGAGCAGTTCTTC	CASRNGLAGSSYNEQFF
TRBV15	.	.	TRBJ2-7	TGTGCCACCAGCAGAGATGGGACTGGCTACGAGCAGTACTTC	CATSRDGTGYEQYF
TRBV20-1	many	TRBD2	TRBJ2-3	TGCAGTGCTAGAGCACCTAGCGGGGTACGCACAGATACGCAGTATTTT	CSARAPSGVRTDTQYF
TRBV6-6	many	.	TRBJ2-5	TGTGCCAGCAGTATAGCGGAGCAAGAGACCCAGTACTTC	CASSIAEQETQYF
TRBV7-2	many	TRBD1	TRBJ1-5	TGTGCCAGCAGCTTAGTTGGAGGACAGGACAGTAGACAGCCCCAGCATTTT	CASSLVGGQDSRQPQHF
TRBV27	many	.	TRBJ1-1	TGTGCCAGCAGTTTGCGTAGCAGGGACACTGAAGCTTTCTTT	CASSLRSRDTEAFF
TRBV2	.	TRBD2	TRBJ2-1	TGTGCCAGCAGGGTTAGCGGGAGAAGTTTGAATGAGCAGTTCTTC	CASRVSGRSLNEQFF
TRBV27	few	TRBD2	TRBJ2-5	TGTGCCAGCCGACTAGCGCCAAAAGAGACCCAGTACTTC	CASRLAPKETQYF
TRBV10-3	many	TRBD2	TRBJ2-1	TGTGCCATCAGTGGCACTAGCGGGAGATCAAGGAATGAGCAGTTCTTC	CAISGTSGRSRNEQFF
TRBV4-2	many	TRBD2	TRBJ2-1	TGTGCCAGCAGCCAATTTAGCGGGAGGTTTGAGCAGTTCTTC	CASSQFSGRFEQFF
TRBV5-1	few	TRBD2	TRBJ2-7	TGCGCCAGCAGCCAGACTAGCGGGGGAACCTACGAGCAGTACTTC	CASSQTSGGTYEQYF
TRBV2	many	.	TRBJ2-1	TGTGCCAGCAGTGGGGAGGGGGGGCCCTACAATGAGCAGTTCTTC	CASSGEGGPYNEQFF
TRBV11-1	few	TRBD1	TRBJ2-1	TGTGCCAGCAGCCCCCGGACAGGGTATGAGCAGTTCTTC	CASSPRTGYEQFF
TRBV12-3/TRBV12-4	many	TRBD1	TRBJ1-6	TGTGCCAGCAGTCCAGGGGACAGGGGCTATAATTCACCCCTCCACTTT	CASSPGDRGYNSPLHF
TRBV12-3/TRBV12-4	many	.	TRBJ1-6	TGTGCCAGCAGTAGGACAGCCCATAATTCACCCCTCCACTTT	CASSRTAHNSPLHF
TRBV2	.	.	TRBJ2-1	TGTGCCAGCAGTGTGGGGACTTCATACAATGAGCAGTTCTTC	CASSVGTSYNEQFF
TRBV2	.	.	TRBJ2-1	TGTGCCAGCGGTGGGCACCGGCGCGACGATGAGCAGTTCTTC	CASGGHRRDDEQFF
TRBV6-2/TRBV6-3	many	.	TRBJ1-1	TGTGCCAGCAGTTATATGGGGGTGGAGAGTGAAGCTTTCTTT	CASSYMGVESEAFF
TRBV2	many	.	TRBJ1-3	TGTGCCAGCAGTAGTCCATCCCCTGGAAACACCATATATTTT	CASSSPSPGNTIYF
TRBV7-2	many	.	TRBJ2-7	TGTGCCAGCAGCCCGGGCGGGGCGATACTCTACGAGCAGTACTTC	CASSPGGAILYEQYF
TRBV14	few	TRBD1	TRBJ2-7	TGTGCCAGCAGCCAAGAGGGACAGGGGCTCTACGAGCAGTACTTC	CASSQEGQGLYEQYF
TRBV7-9	few	TRBD1	TRBJ2-2	TGTGCCAGCAGCCCAGACAGGGTCCCCGGGGAGCTGTTTTTT	CASSPDRVPGELFF
TRBV5-6	once	TRBD1	TRBJ1-1	TGTGCCAGCAGCTTGAGAGGGACAGGGGGCAACACTGAAGCTTTCTTT	CASSLRGTGGNTEAFF
TRBV10-1	.	.	TRBJ1-5	TGCGCCAGCAGCGCAGGACAACCCGATCAGCCCCAGCATTTT	CASSAGQPDQPQHF
TRBV28	.	TRBD1	TRBJ2-6	TGTGCCAGCAGTCACAGGGGGCTTGGGGCCAACGTCCTGACTTTC	CASSHRGLGANVLTF
TRBV27	few	TRBD1	TRBJ2-1	TGTGCCAGCAGTCCGGGACAGGCAGTTAGCAATGAGCAGTTCTTC	CASSPGQAVSNEQFF
TRBV29-1	few	.	TRBJ2-7	TGCAGCGCGGGGACCCTAGGCCACGAGCAGTACTTC	CSAGTLGHEQYF
TRBV27	few	.	TRBJ2-7	TGTGCCAGCAGTTTTACAGGGAACGGGAACGAGCAGTACTTC	CASSFTGNGNEQYF
TRBV5-1	few	.	TRBJ2-3	TGCGCCAGCAGCCCAGGTGAGGGGCTCGGCACAGATACGCAGTATTTT	CASSPGEGLGTDTQYF
TRBV4-2	few	.	TRBJ2-1	TGTGCCAGCAGCCAAGCTACCACAAGCTTACTCGAGCAGTTCTTC	CASSQATTSLLEQFF
TRBV7-7	.	TRBD2	TRBJ2-2	TGTGCCAGCAGCTTAGTTCCAGCGGGGTCCGGGGAGCTGTTTTTT	CASSLVPAGSGELFF
TRBV28	few	.	TRBJ2-3	TGTGCCAGCGGCTCGGGGGGCGGAGATACGCAGTATTTT	CASGSGGGDTQYF
TRBV5-4	.	TRBD2	TRBJ2-3	TGTGCCAGCAGCTTGAGACTAGCGGGAGATGGAGATACGCAGTATTTT	CASSLRLAGDGDTQYF
TRBV9	few	.	TRBJ2-7	TGTGCCAGCAGCGTAGCCCAATCTGAGGGGCGGCAGTACTTC	CASSVAQSEGRQYF
TRBV4-2	few	TRBD1	TRBJ2-2	TGTGCCAGCAGCCAGGAATGGACAGGCGGCGGGGAGCTGTTTTTT	CASSQEWTGGGELFF
TRBV6-5	few	.	TRBJ2-7	TGTGCCAGCAGCCGCGGGACACGGAGCTCCTACGAGCAGTACTTC	CASSRGTRSSYEQYF
TRBV5-6	few	.	TRBJ2-7	TGTGCCAGCAGCTTGTGGGGGCCGACCTACGAGCAGTACTTC	CASSLWGPTYEQYF
TRBV13	.	.	TRBJ2-1	TGTGCCAGCAGCCCCCCTGCCGATGAGCAGTTCTTC	CASSPPADEQFF
TRBV7-8	few	.	TRBJ1-4	TGTGCCAGCAGCTTATTATTGGGCCTACGTACGGGTGAAAAACTGTTTTTT	CASSLLLGLRTGEKLFF
TRBV11-2	many	.	TRBJ2-1	TGTGCCAGCACCTTGGCTGGGTCGGAGCAGTTCTTC	CASTLAGSEQFF
TRBV27	many	.	TRBJ1-6	TGTGCCAGCAGTTTAAAAGCAGGGAGCTCCTATAATTCACCCCTCCACTTT	CASSLKAGSSYNSPLHF
TRBV2	many	TRBD1	TRBJ1-4	TGTGCCAGCATCTCGGACAGGGAGGGTGAAAAACTGTTTTTT	CASISDREGEKLFF
TRBV14	few	.	TRBJ1-4	TGTGCCAGCAGCCCTGCGTCGGAGGGAGGGAATGAAAAACTGTTTTTT	CASSPASEGGNEKLFF
TRBV7-9	.	.	TRBJ1-1	TGTGCCAGCAGCTTAGTGCCAGGGCCGAACACTGAAGCTTTCTTT	CASSLVPGPNTEAFF
TRBV6-4	few	.	TRBJ2-1	TGTGCCAGCAGCACTGCGGGTGGCCCAAACTCCTACAATGAGCAGTTCTTC	CASSTAGGPNSYNEQFF
TRBV29-1	.	TRBD2	TRBJ2-1	TGCAGCGTCAGACTAGCGGGAGGGCCGGAATACAATGAGCAGTTCTTC	CSVRLAGGPEYNEQFF
TRBV12-3/TRBV12-4	.	TRBD2	TRBJ2-7	TGTGCCAGCAGCCGTACTAGCGGAACCTACGAGCAGTACTTC	CASSRTSGTYEQYF
TRBV6-5	.	.	TRBJ1-5	TGTGCCAGCAGTAAATCTGGAGGGTCGAGCCAGCCCCAGCATTTT	CASSKSGGSSQPQHF
TRBV19	many	.	TRBJ1-2	TGTGCCAGTACCCACCCGACACATAACTATGGCTACACCTTC	CASTHPTHNYGYTF
TRBV5-1	.	.	TRBJ2-1	TGCGCCAGCAGCCCGACCAACTACAATGAGCAGTTCTTC	CASSPTNYNEQFF
TRBV7-8	.	.	TRBJ1-1	TGTGCCAGCAGCTTACCCGGACAACTTGAAGCTTTCTTT	CASSLPGQLEAFF
TRBV28	.	TRBD2	TRBJ2-3	TGTGCCAGCAGTTCCTGGACTAGCGGGACAGATACGCAGTATTTT	CASSSWTSGTDTQYF
TRBV12-3/TRBV12-4	.	.	TRBJ1-2	TGTGCCAGCAGTTATTTATATCGGACAGCGGGAGATGGCTACACCTTC	CASSYLYRTAGDGYTF
TRBV7-8	.	.	TRBJ2-5	TGTGCCAGCAAAGACGGAGTTAACGGTGGTAGTAAGACCCAGTACTTC	CASKDGVNGGSKTQYF